This T cell receptor beta chain was captured in a study of vaccination and CD4 T cells after COVID-19. The wider study: Post-COVID specimens were obtained a median 101 days after diagnosis (range 35 to 161).

Findings and caveats of the study: Convalescent patients were relatively few, and early post-infection timepoints were missing. Spike mono-reactive clones accounted for 304 of the 307 vaccine-specific clones found in convalescent patients. A nonsignificant median increase from about 20 to 38 SARS-CoV-2-reactive clonotypes was observed.

Sequencing of DNA taken from cultured CD4+ T cells relied on the Oncomine TCR Beta short-read assay. TCRdb reprocessed the PCR reads with MiXCR, giving one entry per CDR3 protein. Among 3,500 to 4,500 distinct CDR3 sequences listed, roughly a third were seen once. CDR1 is SQVTM and CDR2 is ANQGSEA in the germline V gene. V was pared by 7 bases and J by 0 bases, with 3 bases of the junction left unmatched. There are 12 residues in the CDR3. Treatment: approximately 9-day PBMC culture with coronavirus spike peptide pools or control peptides (ViraFEST assay). As regards this clonotype: No antigen is known for it.

The TCR originated in a human donor who had recovered from COVID-19. The chain couples TRBV29-1 to TRBJ2-7; 7 bases are shared with TRBD1. Sequenced material: CD4+ T cells from blood, cultured in vitro, taken after SARS-CoV-2 vaccination. The CDR3 nucleotides are TGCAGCGGGGGACAGAGCTCCTACGAGCAGTACTTC. It translates to CSGGQSSYEQYF.